The clone carrying this TCR beta chain was seen just once. The antigen is unknown. The V end was cut by 2 bases, the J end by 2 bases, with 13 bases between. CDR3 length: 15 residues. Per germline, CDR1 MNHEY and CDR2 SVGAGI. These data come from a study of cytomegalovirus exposure and HLA in healthy donors. The PCR had 60 Vbeta and 13 Jbeta primers. This table comes from immunoSEQ multiplex PCR, and its TCRdb copy is limited to in-frame clones, with some not included. The table includes fewer than 250,000 clones, roughly 81% detected once. Whole-study results and caveats: It was 150 to 200 TCR beta chains that were listed as cytomegalovirus-associated. Across donors, presence/absence analyses took sequencing depth to be roughly uniform. Several of the most significant clusters appeared, in a later analysis, to be linked to common viral pathogens. Looking again later, the authors saw that most CMV-associated TCR beta chains seemed HLA-restricted.

This TCR derives from a woman younger than 45 in good health and CMV-seropositive. The chain employs TRBV6-5 and TRBJ2-7; weak D call: TRBD2 (8 bases). The sample comprised PBMCs. CDR3 sequence (DNA): TGTGCCAGCAGTTACGGTAGCGGGACAGCCTACGAGCAGTACTTC. Translating gives CASSYGSGTAYEQYF.